These 22 T cell receptor beta chains share one sample of origin, sequenced in a study of shared clonotypes between healthy human individuals. Profiling relied on immunoSEQ multiplex PCR, and the TCRdb table lists in-frame clones only, not all of them. Among 1,500,000 or so clones, about 98.5% were seen once, and the ten largest hold 0.36%. Sequencing input: naive CD4+ T cells sorted from blood. Subset in this sample: CD45RA+ positively selected. The source of these receptors is a man aged 30 to 45 in good health.

The chain couples TRBV6-6 to TRBJ2-7, with D tentatively TRBD2 (5 bases). V dropped 7 bases and J dropped 5 bases, with 18 bases sitting between them. The germline gives CDR1 MNHNY, CDR2 SVGAGI (reference sequence). CDR3 length: 14 residues. The CDR3 sequence: CASNLKGVTDEQYF. CDR3 sequence (DNA): TGTGCCAGCAACTTGAAGGGAGTCACCGACGAGCAGTACTTC.

The rearrangement uses TRBV6-1 and TRBJ1-2; the D gene is possibly TRBD1 (5 bases). This CDR3 spans 14 amino acids. The germline V and J ends were trimmed by 2 bases and 1 base, with 8 bases remaining between them. Germline assignment: CDR1 MNHNS and CDR2 SASEGT. The CDR3 loop reads CASSESGDNYGYTF. The CDR3 DNA reads as TGTGCCAGCAGTGAATCGGGGGATAACTATGGCTACACCTTC.

The rearrangement joins TRBV28 to TRBJ1-4; tentative D call: TRBD1 (5 bases). Trimming removed 3 bases from V and 7 bases from J, with 12 bases in between. From germline, CDR1 is MDHEN and CDR2 SYDVKM. This CDR3 is 14 amino acids long. In DNA, the CDR3 is TGTGCCAGCAGTTTGGGAAGGGGTTCTGAAAAACTGTTTTTT. Protein product: CASSLGRGSEKLFF.

The V gene is TRBV7-9, the J gene TRBJ1-1, with TRBD1 identical over 11 bases. This CDR3 is 15 amino acids long. The germline V gene encodes CDR1 SEHNR and CDR2 FQNEAQ (reference sequence). V gave up 7 bases and J gave up 6 bases; unmatched junction bases: 10. CDR3 DNA sequence: TGTGCCAGCACCAAAGCCGGGACAGGGGGACCTGAAGCTTTCTTT. Translating gives CASTKAGTGGPEAFF. The full variable domain, with the rest looked up from reference TRBV7-9 and TRBJ1-1, is DTGVSQNPRHKITKRGQNVTFRCDPISEHNRLYWYRQTLGQGPEFLTYFQNEAQLEKSRLLSDRFSAERPKGSFSTLEIQRTEQGDSAMYLCASTKAGTGGPEAFFGQGTRLTVV.

This chain joins TRBV5-6 and TRBJ2-5; weak D call: TRBD2 (6 bases). V gave up 0 bases and J gave up 6 bases, with 12 bases separating them. The CDR3 spans 14 residues. The germline V gene encodes CDR1 SGHDT and CDR2 YYEEEE. This CDR3 reads CASSLGGGLKTQYF. The CDR3 region has the DNA TGTGCCAGCAGCTTGGGTGGAGGGCTGAAGACCCAGTACTTC.

The chain has TRBV30 and TRBJ2-7; TRBD2 agrees at 10 bases. Germline-derived CDR1 and CDR2 are GTSNPN and SVGIG (reference sequence). Germline trimming cut 4 bases from V and 6 bases from J; bases unmatched to any gene: 9. The CDR3 extends over 14 amino acids. The CDR3 coding sequence is TGTGCCTGGAACGTTCTAGCGGGGGCAGGCGAGCAGTACTTC. Encoded protein: CAWNVLAGAGEQYF.

The rearrangement uses TRBV25-1 and TRBJ1-5; a weak D match, TRBD1 (6 bases). CDR3 length: 13 amino acids. Trimming removed 6 bases at V and 6 bases at J, with 12 bases between. The germline V gene encodes CDR1 MGHDK and CDR2 SYGVNS. The CDR3 DNA sequence: TGTGCCAGCAGGGGTAGGGGGGCTCAGCCCCAGCATTTT. Translating gives CASRGRGAQPQHF.

This chain joins TRBV11-2 and TRBJ2-5; TRBD2 matches at 7 bases. Germline V gene lookup returns CDR1 SGHAT and CDR2 FQNNGV. Trimming cost V 5 bases and J 3 bases; bases outside gene matches: 3. This CDR3 contains 13 residues. The CDR3 loop is CASSRGREETQYF. CDR3 nucleotide sequence: TGTGCCAGCAGCCGGGGGAGGGAAGAGACCCAGTACTTC.

The rearrangement uses TRBV27 and TRBJ2-7; D is ambiguous. The V end lost 0 bases, the J end lost 2 bases, and 14 bases lay between the germline ends. This CDR3 comprises 16 residues. CDR1 and CDR2 from the germline V gene are MNHEY and SMNVEV (reference sequence). The CDR3 DNA follows: TGTGCCAGCAGTTTATCGGCGTCTCTCGGTACCTACGAGCAGTACTTC. Protein product: CASSLSASLGTYEQYF.

The J gene is TRBJ2-2, the V gene TRBV14; 9 bases agree with TRBD2. The V gene's germline CDR1 is SGHDN and CDR2 FVKESK. CDR3 length equals 17 residues. V lost 4 bases to trimming and J lost 4 bases; unmatched junction nucleotides: 10. In nucleotides, the CDR3 is TGTGCCAGCAGCCCAGTCGGCGGGAGGGCCGGCACCGGGGAGCTGTTTTTT. As protein: CASSPVGGRAGTGELFF.

V is TRBV13 and J is TRBJ2-2, with D perhaps TRBD1 (5 bases). Per germline, CDR1 PRHDT and CDR2 FYEKMQ (reference sequence). Trimming stripped 6 bases from V and 4 bases from J, with 18 bases between. The length of the CDR3 is 16 residues. CDR3 sequence (DNA): TGTGCCAGCAGAAGTATAGTAACAGGCCCCACCGGGGAGCTGTTTTTT. As protein: CASRSIVTGPTGELFF.

The gene calls are TRBV29-1 and TRBJ2-3; 13 nucleotides agree with TRBD2. CDR1 is SQVTM and CDR2 is ANQGSEA in the germline V gene. Trimming removed 7 bases from V and 0 bases from J; junction bases left unmatched: 4. This CDR3 region has 15 residues. CDR3 sequence (DNA): TGCAGCGCAGAACTAGCGGGAGGGAGCACAGATACGCAGTATTTT. The encoded protein is CSAELAGGSTDTQYF.

The chain joins TRBV10-1 to TRBJ2-1, with 10 bases aligning to TRBD1. Germline CDR1 and CDR2: WNHNN and SYGVQD (reference sequence). CDR3 length: 15 residues. The J segment lost 5 bases and the V segment lost 4 bases, leaving 5 bases of the junction unmatched. This chain's CDR3 is CASSADRGLNNEQFF. In DNA form, the CDR3 reads TGCGCCAGCAGTGCTGACAGGGGGCTTAACAATGAGCAGTTCTTC.

The chain is built from TRBV5-4 and TRBJ2-2; perhaps TRBD1 as D (5 bases). CDR3 length: 17 amino acids. Germline V gives CDR1 SGHNT, CDR2 YYREEE (reference sequence). Trimming left V 4 bases short and J 3 bases short, with 19 bases between. CDR3 sequence (DNA): TGTGCCAGCAGCCACCCTCCGGGTTGGGGCTACACCGGGGAGCTGTTTTTT. Its protein is CASSHPPGWGYTGELFF.

The chain joins TRBV25-1 to TRBJ1-5, with unresolved D. The length of the CDR3 is 12 residues. From germline, CDR1 is MGHDK and CDR2 SYGVNS. V was cut by 4 bases and J by 6 bases, with 7 bases left in between. The CDR3 protein is CASSVGGQPQHF. The DNA for the CDR3 is TGTGCCAGCAGTGTCGGTGGTCAGCCCCAGCATTTT.

This sequence joins TRBV5-6 and TRBJ2-1, with 7 nucleotides matching TRBD1. The germline V gene has CDR1 SGHDT and CDR2 YYEEEE. The trim removed 0 bases at V and 2 bases at J, leaving 2 bases unmatched. CDR3 length: 15 residues. CDR3 sequence reads: CASSLGGGTYNEQFF. The CDR3 nucleotides are TGTGCCAGCAGCTTGGGAGGGGGCACCTACAATGAGCAGTTCTTC.

The chain couples TRBV19 to TRBJ1-5; D gene unclear. From germline, CDR1 is LNHDA and CDR2 SQIVND (reference sequence). The CDR3 covers 12 residues. Trimming took 4 bases from V and 4 from J, leaving 5 bases between them. CDR3 DNA: TGTGCCAGTAGTAATGTAAATCAGCCCCAGCATTTT. Translating gives CASSNVNQPQHF.

The DNA for the CDR3 is TGTGCCAGAAGCCTACCTAGCGGGAGTCCAGAGCAGTACTTC. Translation: CARSLPSGSPEQYF. V is TRBV5-3 and J is TRBJ2-7; 10 positions agree with TRBD2. TRBV5-3 is noted as an ORF with a role that remains uncertain. The CDR3 totals 14 residues. The V segment lost 4 bases and the J segment 7 bases; nucleotides outside the gene matches: 8.

This rearrangement joins TRBV5-1 to TRBJ1-5; D unclear. V was trimmed by 2 bases and J by 0 bases, leaving 6 bases between them. The germline V gene encodes CDR1 SGHRS and CDR2 YFSETQ. CDR3 length equals 14 residues. The DNA of the CDR3 is TGCGCCAGCAGCTTCGAGTCTAGCAATCAGCCCCAGCATTTT. Amino acid sequence: CASSFESSNQPQHF.

The rearrangement joins TRBV2 to TRBJ2-4; possible D gene TRBD2, 6 bases. Per germline, CDR1 SNHLY and CDR2 FYNNEI. The CDR3 spans 15 residues. V was clipped by 6 bases and J by 5 bases, with 17 bases between them. Written as DNA, the CDR3 is TGTGCCAGCAGCGACGGGACTTCGGTCGAAAACATTCAGTACTTC. Translation gives CASSDGTSVENIQYF.

This CDR3 reads CSVRGLGDEKLFF. The CDR3 region has the DNA TGCAGCGTTAGGGGGTTGGGGGATGAAAAACTGTTTTTT. The chain employs TRBV29-1 and TRBJ1-4; perhaps TRBD1 as D (6 bases). CDR1 is SQVTM, CDR2 ANQGSEA, per germline. This CDR3 contains 13 residues. The V end was cut by 5 bases, the J end by 6 bases, with 13 bases between.

A note on this clone: Different DNA sequences within this sample yield the same CDR3. This chain links TRBV5-1 with TRBJ2-7; TRBD2 aligns across 11 bases. CDR3 length equals 15 residues. The trim removed 4 bases at V and 3 bases at J, leaving 6 bases unmatched. Per the germline V gene, CDR1 is SGHRS and CDR2 is YFSETQ. CDR3 nucleotides: TGCGCCAGCAGCCTAGGGACTAGCGGAGTCTACGAGCAGTACTTC. Translated, it gives CASSLGTSGVYEQYF. The complete variable domain, with remaining parts taken from reference TRBV5-1 and TRBJ2-7, reads KAGVTQTPRYLIKTRGQQVTLSCSPISGHRSVSWYQQTPGQGLQFLFEYFSETQRNKGNFPGRFSGRQFSNSRSEMNVSTLELGDSALYLCASSLGTSGVYEQYFGPGTRLTVT.